This TCR beta chain was recorded in a study of blood T cell repertoires in COVID-19. Study-wide background: The origin of the acute and convalescent COVID-19 samples was the United States, Italy and Spain.

The CDR3 has 17 amino acids, counting both end residues. Original data processing: Using reference gene primer amplification, nucleated cell counts were estimated. Libraries were prepared by immunoSEQ multiplex PCR; TCRdb keeps only in-frame clonotypes and omits some of them. V and J calls and clone size are those listed in that table; D and trimming were worked out from the DNA. This repertoire shows 14,000 to 15,000 clones, around 77% found once; its top ten account for roughly 15%. Of note for this clone: No DNA is shown, since the ends of the CDR3 on it are uncertain; the CDR3 is the one TCRdb lists.

This chain links TRBV21-1 with TRBJ2-7; the table calls TRBD2, which could not be checked here. TRBV21-1 has pseudogene status. Sequenced material: peripheral blood. The receptor's source is a human donor in a cohort sampled during active COVID-19. The CDR3 reads CASSKEYCCGGFHEQYF.